This note documents a single T cell receptor gamma chain sequence. The sample belongs to a study of human gamma delta and Vdelta1 T cells. TCRdb re-called the PCR reads with CATT. The sample records 500 to 700 gamma-chain clones, around 13% being singletons. Germline loops: CDR1 EGSTGY, CDR2 YDSYTSSV. Germline trimming cut 4 bases from V and 3 bases from J; bases unmatched to any gene: 6. The CDR3 length is 13 residues. The origin of this receptor is a human donor in good health. The chain employs TRGV4 and TRGJ1 or TRGJ2. Sequencing was performed on Vdelta1 gamma-delta T cells from blood. The CDR3 here is CATWDGRYYKKLF. The DNA for the CDR3 is TGTGCCACCTGGGACGGGCGTTATTATAAGAAACTCTTT.